The clone carrying this T cell receptor (beta chain) has more than one count but fewer than ten. Its antigen is not identified. This sample was included in a study of post-analysis software for immune sequencing data. The study, taken as a whole, reports: Compared with controls, patients showed significantly lower normalized Chao1 diversity. In patients, five or six TRBV segments were more frequent than in controls, with TRBV5-6, TRBV5-1 and TRBV20-1 among them.

Every TCR beta cDNA library bore unique molecular identifiers. TCRdb fed the PCR reads into MiXCR, producing one record per CDR3 protein. The sample holds around 400,000 distinct CDR3 sequences, roughly 35% seen once. The germline V gene encodes CDR1 SEHNR and CDR2 FQNEAQ (reference sequence). The CDR3 extends over 15 amino acids. Trimming left V 6 bases short and J 0 bases short, with 15 bases between. This TCR was sampled from a girl aged 10 to 17 with multiple sclerosis. J is TRBJ2-7 and V is TRBV7-9; D is possibly TRBD1 or TRBD2 (6 bases each). The sequenced sample consisted of blood. CDR3 nucleotides: TGTGCCAGCAGTCTCGGGGGCCTCAGCTCCTACGAGCAGTACTTC. Residues: CASSLGGLSSYEQYF.